Below, 28 T cell receptor beta chains from the same sample are listed, as sequenced in a study of identical twins. TCRdb re-analysed the 5' RACE reads in MiXCR, keeping a single row per CDR3 protein. The profile shows about 470,000 distinct CDR3 sequences, less than 25% of them singletons. These sequences were also reported in another study, on T cells expressing NK-cell markers.

The sample was CD4+ T cells sorted from blood. The receptors were sampled from a woman aged 18-29 years in good health.

This clonotype was seen more than once but under ten times. V usage is TRBV11-2 and J usage is TRBJ2-7; a weak D match, TRBD1 (6 bases). V lost 5 bases and J lost 8, with 19 bases in between. This CDR3 has 14 amino acids. From germline, CDR1 is SGHAT and CDR2 FQNNGV. The CDR3 here is CASSPIRGGEKQYF. The CDR3, as DNA: TGTGCCAGCAGCCCGATCCGTGGGGGCGAGAAGCAGTACTTC. The full variable domain, its missing parts supplied by reference TRBV11-2 and TRBJ2-7, is EAGVAQSPRYKIIEKRQSVAFWCNPISGHATLYWYQQILGQGPKLLIQFQNNGVVDDSQLPKDRFSAERLKGVDSTLKIQPAKLEDSAVYLCASSPIRGGEKQYFGPGTRLTVT.

The chain recombines TRBV20-1 with TRBJ2-7, with TRBD1 matching 8 bases. The germline V gene encodes CDR1 DFQATT and CDR2 SNEGSKA (reference sequence). The J segment lost 7 bases and the V segment lost 6 bases, leaving 11 bases of the junction unmatched. The CDR3 is made up of 13 amino acids. CDR3 amino acids: CSAGPQGAYEQYF. In DNA form, the CDR3 reads TGCAGTGCAGGACCGCAGGGGGCGTATGAGCAGTACTTC.

This clonotype has more than one count but fewer than ten. The chain uses TRBV21-1 and TRBJ2-3; the DNA was not compared with TRBD1, the D call given in the table. TRBV21-1 is a known pseudogene. This CDR3 region has 21 residues. CDR3 sequence: CASSIRETGDLPGPSTDTQYF. Here the CDR3 DNA reads TGTGCCAGCAGCATTCGAGAGACAGGTGATCTCCCGGGACCGAGCACAGATACGCAGTATTTT.

The V gene is TRBV7-2, the J gene TRBJ2-3; 10 bases match TRBD2. There are 16 residues in the CDR3. Germline CDR1 is SGHTA and CDR2 is FQGNSA. V was clipped by 0 bases and J by 5 bases; unmatched bases: 5. Here the CDR3 DNA reads TGTGCCAGCAGCTTAGCCAGCGGGGGGGCGGGAGATACGCAGTATTTT. Amino acid sequence: CASSLASGGAGDTQYF.

The chain carries TRBV5-1 and TRBJ2-1; 8 positions agree with TRBD2. With V trimmed by 3 bases and J by 8 bases, 10 bases remained unmatched. Germline V gives CDR1 SGHRS, CDR2 YFSETQ. The CDR3 is made up of 15 amino acids. CDR3 sequence reads: CASSYSGIWSDEQFF. The CDR3 nucleotides are TGCGCCAGCAGCTATAGCGGGATTTGGTCCGATGAGCAGTTCTTC.

In its sample, this clonotype was seen a few times. The gene calls are TRBV6-1 and TRBJ2-1; weak D call: TRBD1 (6 bases). V was trimmed by 6 bases and J by 0 bases, leaving 15 bases between them. CDR1 is MNHNS and CDR2 is SASEGT in the germline V gene. This CDR3 has 16 residues. CDR3 loop: CASRPYRVGSYNEQFF. The DNA for the CDR3 is TGTGCCAGCAGGCCCTACAGGGTAGGCTCCTACAATGAGCAGTTCTTC.

The rearrangement joins TRBV12-3 or TRBV12-4 to TRBJ1-1, with unresolved D. The CDR3 has 14 residues. Trimming took off 6 bases at V and 4 bases at J, with 15 bases between the two ends. The CDR3 nucleotides read TGTGCCAGCAGGGAAGGGATTTGGGGCACTGAAGCTTTCTTT. This translates into CASREGIWGTEAFF.

Written as DNA, the CDR3 is TGCAGTGCTCCCGCGTCGGTCACTGAAGCTTTCTTT. It encodes CSAPASVTEAFF. The chain couples TRBV20-1 to TRBJ1-1; D gene uncertain. The CDR3 has 12 residues. V dropped 5 bases and J dropped 4 bases, with 11 bases sitting between them. Germline V gene sequence: CDR1 DFQATT, CDR2 SNEGSKA (reference sequence).

CDR3 protein: CASSPLREGNSPLHF. The CDR3 DNA sequence: TGTGCCAGCAGCCCCCTCCGGGAGGGGAATTCACCCCTCCACTTT. This chain joins TRBV14 and TRBJ1-6; D is perhaps TRBD1 (5 bases). The germline V and J ends were trimmed by 4 bases and 7 bases, with 14 bases remaining between them. Looked up from germline, CDR1 is SGHDN and CDR2 is FVKESK. This CDR3 spans 15 amino acids.

The rearrangement uses TRBV5-1 and TRBJ2-4; 9 bases are a match to TRBD2. V lost 2 bases to trimming and J lost 0 bases; unmatched junction nucleotides: 3. Per germline, CDR1 SGHRS and CDR2 YFSETQ. The CDR3 loop spans 16 amino acids. Here the CDR3 DNA reads TGCGCCAGCAGCTTCCTGCGGGAGGGAGCCAAAAACATTCAGTACTTC. Encoded protein: CASSFLREGAKNIQYF.

V and J are TRBV15 and TRBJ2-3; D not resolved. Germline assignment: CDR1 LNHNV and CDR2 YYDKDF (reference sequence). V was cut by 3 bases and J by 1 base, with 5 bases left in between. The CDR3 covers 13 residues. The chain's CDR3 is CATSSRGTDTQYF. The CDR3 DNA is TGTGCCACCAGCAGTCGGGGCACAGATACGCAGTATTTT.

The chain is built from TRBV5-5 and TRBJ2-2; D possibly corresponds to TRBD2 (5 bases). The germline gives CDR1 SGHKS, CDR2 YYEKEE (reference sequence). Trimming removed 5 bases from V and 6 bases from J, with 14 bases in between. This CDR3 spans 14 amino acids. The CDR3 here is CASSSSAASGELFF. In nucleotides, the CDR3 is TGTGCCAGCAGTAGTAGCGCCGCGTCCGGGGAGCTGTTTTTT.

This clonotype was seen many times. J is TRBJ2-1 and V is TRBV29-1; 16 bases map to TRBD2. The germline gives CDR1 SQVTM, CDR2 ANQGSEA. The CDR3 extends over 13 amino acids. Trimming cost V 7 bases and J 9 bases; bases outside gene matches: 3. The CDR3 reads CSGGLAGGVEQFF. CDR3 bases: TGCAGCGGGGGACTAGCGGGAGGGGTTGAGCAGTTCTTC.

This clonotype was observed a handful of times. The J gene is TRBJ2-1, the V gene TRBV3-1; weak D call: TRBD2 (6 bases). The CDR3 extends over 14 amino acids. CDR1 and CDR2 from the germline V gene are LGHDT and YNNKEL (reference sequence). V was cut by 2 bases and J by 8 bases, with 13 bases left in between. In DNA form, the CDR3 reads TGTGCCAGCAGCCAACGGGACTCCAGGGATGAGCAGTTCTTC. It specifies CASSQRDSRDEQFF.

The J gene is TRBJ1-2, the V gene TRBV18; D not resolved. Germline V gives CDR1 KGHSH, CDR2 LQKENI. The CDR3 loop spans 13 amino acids. V shed 2 bases and J shed 0 bases, with 4 bases lying between them. The CDR3, as DNA: TGTGCCAGCTCACCAGATCCTAACTATGGCTACACCTTC. Its translation is CASSPDPNYGYTF.

As regards this clonotype: A much larger clone differs from this one at a single base, so this may be a read error. V gene TRBV11-2 combines with J gene TRBJ1-1, with D maybe TRBD1 (5 bases). The CDR3 covers 13 residues. V gave up 2 bases and J gave up 3 bases, with 7 bases separating them. CDR1 and CDR2 (germline): SGHAT, FQNNGV. The CDR3 spells CASSLPGYTEAFF. The CDR3 nucleotides read TGTGCCAGCAGCTTACCAGGGTACACTGAAGCTTTCTTT.

The gene calls are TRBV4-3 and TRBJ1-2, with D unclear. With 0 bases removed from V and 8 bases from J, the gap between germline ends came to 10 bases. The CDR3 has 13 amino acids. In germline, CDR1 is LGHNA, CDR2 YSLEER. The CDR3 DNA sequence: TGCGCCAGCAGCCAAGATTATGCCGAGGGCTACACCTTC. Protein: CASSQDYAEGYTF.

This clonotype was observed many times. V and J are TRBV5-1 and TRBJ1-1; D possibly corresponds to TRBD1 (6 bases). Germline V gene data show CDR1 as SGHRS and CDR2 as YFSETQ. CDR3 length equals 14 residues. V was clipped by 4 bases and J by 0 bases, with 10 bases between them. The CDR3 protein is CASSGGQMNTEAFF. CDR3 nucleotides: TGCGCCAGCAGCGGAGGACAGATGAACACTGAAGCTTTCTTT.

This chain connects TRBV4-2 to TRBJ2-1; 10 positions match TRBD2. The CDR3 length is 16 residues. V was pared by 1 base and J by 5 bases, with 5 bases of the junction left unmatched. Germline V lookup: CDR1 LGHNA, CDR2 YNFKEQ. Written as DNA, the CDR3 is TGTGCCAGCAGCCAAGTAGGGACTAGCGCCCACAATGAGCAGTTCTTC. This encodes CASSQVGTSAHNEQFF.

This clonotype was observed a few times. The chain has TRBV25-1 and TRBJ1-5; D might be TRBD1 (6 bases). The CDR3 has 14 amino acids. The V gene lost 6 bases and the J gene lost 3 bases, with 12 bases spanning the gap. Germline CDR1 MGHDK, CDR2 SYGVNS. The CDR3 region has the DNA TGTGCCAGCAGATCTCAGGGGCACAATCAGCCCCAGCATTTT. Encoded protein: CASRSQGHNQPQHF.

This clonotype appeared a few times. V gene TRBV27 combines with J gene TRBJ2-1, with 14 bases lining up with TRBD2. From germline, CDR1 is MNHEY and CDR2 SMNVEV (reference sequence). The V gene end was trimmed by 3 bases and the J gene end by 7 bases; junction bases not matched to a gene: 5. The CDR3 contains 16 residues. The DNA for the CDR3 is TGTGCCAGCAGTTTCCCAGGGACTAGCGGGAGTAATGAGCAGTTCTTC. Its protein product is CASSFPGTSGSNEQFF.

V and J are TRBV7-3 and TRBJ2-3, with TRBD2 matching over 8 bases. Germline loops: CDR1 SGHTA, CDR2 FQGTGA. After removal of 4 bases from V and 7 bases from J, the junction contained 4 bases not matched to a gene. The CDR3 has 13 residues. Here the CDR3 reads CASSSGGGNTQYF. The CDR3 region has the DNA TGTGCCAGCAGCTCCGGCGGGGGGAATACGCAGTATTTT.

V usage is TRBV11-2 and J usage is TRBJ2-3; 10 bases are shared with TRBD2. Germline lookup yields CDR1 SGHAT and CDR2 FQNNGV. After removal of 2 bases from V and 7 bases from J, the junction contained 3 bases not matched to a gene. The CDR3 has 14 amino acids. CDR3 sequence: CASSLTSGVNTQYF. Written as DNA, the CDR3 is TGTGCCAGCAGCTTAACTAGCGGGGTCAATACGCAGTATTTT.

The chain employs TRBV4-3 and TRBJ2-6; D uncertain. V lost 1 base and J 0 bases, leaving 7 bases between the germline ends. The CDR3 totals 16 residues. Germline assignment: CDR1 LGHNA and CDR2 YSLEER. Here the CDR3 DNA reads TGCGCCAGCAGCCAAGCCGTTAGCTCTGGGGCCAACGTCCTGACTTTC. It encodes CASSQAVSSGANVLTF.

This clonotype came up a few times. CDR3 DNA: TGTGCCAGCAGGTCCCAGGGGGCTGAGCAGTTCTTC. The encoded protein is CASRSQGAEQFF. This chain links TRBV6-5 with TRBJ2-1, with TRBD1 identical over 8 bases. CDR1 is MNHEY, CDR2 SVGAGI, per germline. V trimming: 6 bases; J trimming: 9 bases; junction bases outside the gene matches: 4. This CDR3 is built from 12 residues.

This clonotype was seen at least ten times. V gene TRBV3-1 combines with J gene TRBJ1-2; 8 bases align to TRBD1. Trimming cost V 2 bases and J 4 bases; bases outside gene matches: 3. The germline V gene encodes CDR1 LGHDT and CDR2 YNNKEL (reference sequence). The CDR3 loop spans 14 amino acids. The CDR3 DNA is TGTGCCAGCAGCCAACTCGACAGGGGCTATGGCTACACCTTC. Translation: CASSQLDRGYGYTF.

This clonotype was detected many times. The V call is TRBV19, the J call TRBJ2-1, with 9 bases matching TRBD2. Germline V gene data show CDR1 as LNHDA and CDR2 as SQIVND (reference sequence). Trimming took 4 bases from V and 7 from J; bases not matched to a gene: 11. The CDR3 runs 16 residues. The CDR3 sequence is CASSRGTSSGSNEQFF. The CDR3 DNA sequence: TGTGCCAGTAGTAGGGGGACTAGCTCCGGTTCGAATGAGCAGTTCTTC.

The CDR3, as DNA: TGTGCCAGCAGTCCTCGGACGGGGAACAATGAGCAGTTCTTC. Translation: CASSPRTGNNEQFF. The chain links TRBV2 to TRBJ2-1; maybe TRBD2 (5 bases). The CDR3 spans 14 residues. CDR1 SNHLY and CDR2 FYNNEI come from the germline V gene. Trimming left V 5 bases short and J 5 bases short, with 13 bases between.